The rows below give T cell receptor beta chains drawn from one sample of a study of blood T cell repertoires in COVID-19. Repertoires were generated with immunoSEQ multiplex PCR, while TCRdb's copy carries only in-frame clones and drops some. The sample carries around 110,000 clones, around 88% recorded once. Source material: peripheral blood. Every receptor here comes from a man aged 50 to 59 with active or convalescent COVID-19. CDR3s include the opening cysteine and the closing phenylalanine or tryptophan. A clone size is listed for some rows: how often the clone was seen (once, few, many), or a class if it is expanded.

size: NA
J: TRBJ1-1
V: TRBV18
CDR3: CASSPTGGDLLSF

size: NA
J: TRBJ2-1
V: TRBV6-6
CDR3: CASSYSPGLYNEQFF

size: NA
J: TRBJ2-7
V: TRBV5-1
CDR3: CASSLEPRGENEQYF

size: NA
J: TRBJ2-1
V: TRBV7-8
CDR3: CASSLSGSSYNEQFF

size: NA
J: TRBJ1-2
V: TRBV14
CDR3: CASSQGRGSFGYTF

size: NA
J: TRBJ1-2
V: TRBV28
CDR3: CASSLWRGTVSSSYTF

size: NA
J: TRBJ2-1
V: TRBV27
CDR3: CASSRTAYNEQFF

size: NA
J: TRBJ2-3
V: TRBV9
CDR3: CASGLAGGDTQYF

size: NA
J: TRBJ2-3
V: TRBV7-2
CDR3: CASSRDRGRIRSDTQYF

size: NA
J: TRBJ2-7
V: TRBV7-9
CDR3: CASSPRTLYEQYF

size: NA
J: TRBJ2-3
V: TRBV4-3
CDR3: CASSQKSRDRPDTQYF

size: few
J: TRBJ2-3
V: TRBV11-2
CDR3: CASSSPGLATDTQYF

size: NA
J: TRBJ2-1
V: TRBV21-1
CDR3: CASSKVPSGTYNEQFF

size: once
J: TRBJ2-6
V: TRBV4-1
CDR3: CASSRDNFLSGANVLTF

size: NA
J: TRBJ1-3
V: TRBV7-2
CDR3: CASSFDRVEAGNTIYF

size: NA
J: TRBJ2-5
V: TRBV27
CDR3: CASSFQGRDKETQYF

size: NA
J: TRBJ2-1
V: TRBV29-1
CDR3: CSSGTPQFF

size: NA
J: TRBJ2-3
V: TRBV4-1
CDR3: CASSHPLAAPDTQYF

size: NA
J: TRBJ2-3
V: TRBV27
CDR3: CASSSREATDTQYF

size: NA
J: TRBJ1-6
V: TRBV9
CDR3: CASSDQREVGPLHF

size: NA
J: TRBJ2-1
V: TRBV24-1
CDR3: CATSDLRLADRHNEQFF

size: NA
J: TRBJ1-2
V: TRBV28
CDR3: CASTWGDRPSSDYTF

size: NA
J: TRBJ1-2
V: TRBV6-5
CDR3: CASSYSWDSLYGYTF

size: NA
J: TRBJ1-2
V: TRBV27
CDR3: CASSMRTGGFYGYTF